The rows below give T cell receptor beta chains drawn from one sample of a study of cytomegalovirus exposure and HLA in healthy donors. Repertoires were generated with immunoSEQ multiplex PCR, while TCRdb's copy carries only in-frame clones and drops some. The sample yields about 140,000 clones, 70% to 85% seen once. The specimen was PBMCs. The receptor source for this set is a woman aged 40 to 49 in good health and CMV-seronegative. Both conserved end residues are part of each CDR3. D genes are given only for firm matches. Only some rows state a clone size, as once, few, many or a class for expanded clones.

d_call j_call v_call clone_size cdr3_aa cdr3_nt
TRBD1 TRBJ2-1 TRBV5-1 . CASSLTGGSNEQFF TGCGCCAGCAGCTTGACAGGGGGGAGCAATGAGCAGTTCTTC
. TRBJ1-2 TRBV5-4 . CASSPTNGGIYGYTF TGTGCCAGCAGCCCGACGAACGGGGGGATCTATGGCTACACCTTC
. TRBJ2-7 TRBV5-4 . CASSSRDSRYEQYF TGTGCCAGCAGCTCGCGGGACAGTCGCTACGAGCAGTACTTC
. TRBJ1-4 TRBV28 . CASTIEHNEKLFF TGTGCCAGCACGATCGAGCATAATGAAAAACTGTTTTTT
TRBD2 TRBJ2-2 TRBV25-1 . CASSELGAGNTGELFF TGTGCCAGCAGTGAATTGGGAGCGGGAAACACCGGGGAGCTGTTTTTT
. TRBJ1-1 TRBV6-4 . CASSDSRGSSTEAFF TGTGCCAGCAGTGACTCGAGAGGGAGTAGCACTGAAGCTTTCTTT
TRBD2 TRBJ2-4 TRBV19 . CASSIVAGGINSQNIQYF TGTGCCAGTAGTATAGTGGCGGGAGGTATCAATAGCCAAAACATTCAGTACTTC
. TRBJ1-1 TRBV7-3 once CASSWGQNTEAFF TGTGCCAGCAGCTGGGGACAGAACACTGAAGCTTTCTTT
TRBD1 TRBJ1-2 TRBV7-9 . CASSPGTGGYGYTF TGTGCCAGCAGCCCCGGGACAGGGGGCTATGGCTACACCTTC
. TRBJ2-5 TRBV28 . CASMGGGAGVYEQYF TGTGCCAGCATGGGTGGGGGCGCGGGGGTTTATGAGCAGTACTTC
. TRBJ1-5 TRBV27 . CASSPRGLHSNQPQHF TGTGCCAGCAGTCCCAGGGGCCTGCATAGCAATCAGCCCCAGCATTTT
. TRBJ1-1 TRBV13 . CASSLFLGANTEAFF TGTGCCAGCAGCTTGTTTCTGGGGGCGAACACTGAAGCTTTCTTT
TRBD2 TRBJ2-5 TRBV6-6 . CASSKTGLAGDETQYF TGTGCCAGCAGCAAAACGGGACTAGCGGGAGACGAGACCCAGTACTTC
TRBD1 TRBJ1-5 TRBV27 . CASSVGGPGGGGPQHF TGTGCCAGCAGTGTAGGGGGACCAGGGGGCGGAGGGCCCCAGCATTTT
. TRBJ2-2 TRBV7-9 . CAPEGNIQGGELFF TGTGCCCCCGAGGGCAATATACAAGGCGGGGAGCTGTTTTTT
. TRBJ2-7 TRBV13 . CASSLGTGVWYEQYF TGTGCCAGCAGCCTGGGTACGGGAGTGTGGTACGAGCAGTACTTC
. TRBJ1-5 TRBV5-6 . CASSWGGLGNQPQHF TGTGCCAGCAGCTGGGGGGGCTTGGGCAATCAGCCCCAGCATTTT
. TRBJ1-2 TRBV13 . CASSSQGYYGYTF TGTGCCAGCAGCTCCCAGGGGTACTATGGCTACACCTTC
TRBD2 TRBJ2-7 TRBV5-6 . CASSSGLVSYEQYF TGTGCCAGCAGCTCTGGACTAGTCTCCTACGAGCAGTACTTC
. TRBJ1-2 TRBV5-4 . CASSRESNAVYGYTF TGTGCCAGCAGCCGTGAATCGAATGCGGTCTATGGCTACACCTTC
TRBD2 TRBJ2-2 TRBV10-1 . CASRPAGDSNTGELFF TGCGCCAGCAGGCCAGCGGGGGATTCGAACACCGGGGAGCTGTTTTTT
TRBD2 TRBJ2-2 TRBV4-3 . CASSQDLSPSGRRELFF TGCGCCAGCAGCCAAGATTTATCGCCTAGCGGGAGGAGGGAGCTGTTTTTT
TRBD1 TRBJ2-7 TRBV27 few CASSPSLQGAGSYEQYF TGTGCCAGCAGTCCATCCTTACAGGGGGCAGGGTCCTACGAGCAGTACTTC
TRBD2 TRBJ2-4 TRBV7-2 . CASSLPGLAIRYF TGTGCCAGCAGCTTACCGGGACTAGCGATCAGATACTTC
TRBD1 TRBJ2-7 TRBV15 . CATSFGTGPYEQYF TGTGCCACCAGCTTCGGGACAGGGCCCTACGAGCAGTACTTC
TRBD2 TRBJ2-7 TRBV18 . CASSPLAEHYEQYF TGTGCCAGCTCACCGCTAGCGGAGCACTACGAGCAGTACTTC
. TRBJ2-7 TRBV9 . CASSPHPRGYEQYF TGTGCCAGCAGCCCTCACCCCCGGGGGTACGAGCAGTACTTC
TRBD1 TRBJ2-7 TRBV7-2 . CASSFRQGASYEQYF TGTGCCAGCAGCTTTAGACAGGGGGCTTCCTACGAGCAGTACTTC
. TRBJ2-7 TRBV7-9 . CSSSALAYEQYF TGTTCCAGCAGCGCACTTGCCTACGAGCAGTACTTC
TRBD2 TRBJ2-3 TRBV9 . CASSVTSGSKDTQYF TGTGCCAGCAGCGTAACTAGCGGGAGTAAAGATACGCAGTATTTT
. TRBJ2-7 TRBV6-6 . CASSYGGRSYEQYF TGTGCCAGCAGTTACGGGGGCCGCTCCTACGAGCAGTACTTC
. TRBJ2-1 TRBV19 . CASSPSSVNSYNEQFF TGTGCCAGTAGCCCTAGTAGTGTCAACTCCTACAATGAGCAGTTCTTC